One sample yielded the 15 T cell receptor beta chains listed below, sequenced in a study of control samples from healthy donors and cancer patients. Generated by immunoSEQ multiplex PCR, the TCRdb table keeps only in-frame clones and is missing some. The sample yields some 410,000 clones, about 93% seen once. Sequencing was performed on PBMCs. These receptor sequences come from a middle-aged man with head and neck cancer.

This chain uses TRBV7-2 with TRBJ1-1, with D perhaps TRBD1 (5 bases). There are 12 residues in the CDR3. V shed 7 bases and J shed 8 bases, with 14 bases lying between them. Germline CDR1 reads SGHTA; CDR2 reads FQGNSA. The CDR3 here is CASTTGFGEAFF. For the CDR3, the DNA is TGTGCCAGCACTACAGGATTTGGGGAAGCTTTCTTT.

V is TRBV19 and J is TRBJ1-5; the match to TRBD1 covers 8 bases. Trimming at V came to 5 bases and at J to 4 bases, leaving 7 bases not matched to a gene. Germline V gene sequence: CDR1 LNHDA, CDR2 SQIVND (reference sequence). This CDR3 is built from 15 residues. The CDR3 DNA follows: TGTGCCAGTAGTCCTACGGACAGGGCTAATCAGCCCCAGCATTTT. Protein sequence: CASSPTDRANQPQHF.

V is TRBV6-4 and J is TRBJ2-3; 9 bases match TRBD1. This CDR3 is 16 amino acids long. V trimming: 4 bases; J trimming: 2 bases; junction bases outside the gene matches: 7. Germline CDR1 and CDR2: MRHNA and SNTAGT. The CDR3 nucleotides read TGTGCCAGCAGTGTTCAGGGACAGGGTAACACAGATACGCAGTATTTT. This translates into CASSVQGQGNTDTQYF.

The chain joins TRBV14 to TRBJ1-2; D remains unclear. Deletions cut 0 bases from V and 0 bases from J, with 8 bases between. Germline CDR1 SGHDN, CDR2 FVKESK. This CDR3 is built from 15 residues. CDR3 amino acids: CASSQEYRANYGYTF. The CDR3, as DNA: TGTGCCAGCAGCCAAGAATACAGAGCTAACTATGGCTACACCTTC.

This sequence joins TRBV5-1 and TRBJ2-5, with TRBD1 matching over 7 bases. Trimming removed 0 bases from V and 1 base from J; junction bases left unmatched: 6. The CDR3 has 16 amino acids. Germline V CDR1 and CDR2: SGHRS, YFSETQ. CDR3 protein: CASSLGGQLFQETQYF. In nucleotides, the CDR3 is TGCGCCAGCAGCTTGGGGGGACAGCTCTTCCAAGAGACCCAGTACTTC.

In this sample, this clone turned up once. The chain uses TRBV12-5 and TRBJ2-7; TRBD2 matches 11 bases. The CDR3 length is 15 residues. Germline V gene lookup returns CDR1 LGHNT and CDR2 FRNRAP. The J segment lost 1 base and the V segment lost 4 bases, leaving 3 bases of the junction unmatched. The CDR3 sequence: CASGSGTSGSYEQYF. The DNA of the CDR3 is TGTGCTAGTGGTTCCGGGACTAGCGGTTCCTACGAGCAGTACTTC. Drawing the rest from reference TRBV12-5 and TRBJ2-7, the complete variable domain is DARVTQTPRHKVTEMGQEVTMRCQPILGHNTVFWYRQTMMQGLELLAYFRNRAPLDDSGMPKDRFSAEMPDATLATLKIQPSEPRDSAVYFCASGSGTSGSYEQYFGPGTRLTVT.

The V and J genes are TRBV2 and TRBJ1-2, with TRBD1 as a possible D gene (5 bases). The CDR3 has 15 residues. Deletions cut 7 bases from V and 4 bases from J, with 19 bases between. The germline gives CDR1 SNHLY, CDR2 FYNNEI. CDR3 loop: CASKLAGPGVYGYTF. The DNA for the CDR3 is TGTGCCAGCAAGTTGGCAGGGCCAGGAGTCTATGGCTACACCTTC.

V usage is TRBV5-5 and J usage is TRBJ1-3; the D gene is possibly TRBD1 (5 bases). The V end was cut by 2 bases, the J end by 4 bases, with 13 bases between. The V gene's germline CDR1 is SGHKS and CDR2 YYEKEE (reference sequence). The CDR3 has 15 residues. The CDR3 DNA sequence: TGTGCCAGCAGCTTAACCGGGACGGCCGGAAACACCATATATTTT. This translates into CASSLTGTAGNTIYF.

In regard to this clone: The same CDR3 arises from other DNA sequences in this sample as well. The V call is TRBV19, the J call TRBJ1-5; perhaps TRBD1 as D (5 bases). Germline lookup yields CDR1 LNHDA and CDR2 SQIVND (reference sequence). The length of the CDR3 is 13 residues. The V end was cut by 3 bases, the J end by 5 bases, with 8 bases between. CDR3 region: CASSIGRDQPQHF. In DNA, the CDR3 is TGTGCCAGTAGTATCGGCAGGGATCAGCCCCAGCATTTT.

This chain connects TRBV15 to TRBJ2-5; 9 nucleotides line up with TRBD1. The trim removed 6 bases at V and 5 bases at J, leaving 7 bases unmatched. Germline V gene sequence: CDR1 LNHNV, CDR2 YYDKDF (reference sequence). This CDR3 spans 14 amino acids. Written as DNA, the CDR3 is TGTGCCACCAGTCAACAGGGGGCGGCGGAGACCCAGTACTTC. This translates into CATSQQGAAETQYF.

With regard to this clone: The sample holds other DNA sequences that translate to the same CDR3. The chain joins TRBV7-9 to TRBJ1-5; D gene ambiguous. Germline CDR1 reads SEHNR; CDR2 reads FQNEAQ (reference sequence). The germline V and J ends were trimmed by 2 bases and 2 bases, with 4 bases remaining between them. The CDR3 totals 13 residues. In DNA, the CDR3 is TGTGCCAGCAGCTTATCGGGCAATCAGCCCCAGCATTTT. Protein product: CASSLSGNQPQHF.

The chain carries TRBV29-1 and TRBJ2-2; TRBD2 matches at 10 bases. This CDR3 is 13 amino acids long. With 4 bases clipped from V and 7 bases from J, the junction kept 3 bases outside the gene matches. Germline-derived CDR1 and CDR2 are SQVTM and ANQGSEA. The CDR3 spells CSVGLAGVGELFF. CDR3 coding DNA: TGCAGCGTTGGCCTAGCGGGGGTCGGGGAGCTGTTTTTT.

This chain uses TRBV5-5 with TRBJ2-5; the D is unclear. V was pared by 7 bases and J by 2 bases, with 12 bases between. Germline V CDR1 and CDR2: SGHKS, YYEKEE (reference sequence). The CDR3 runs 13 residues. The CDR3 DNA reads TGTGCCAGCGGACGGACGGCTCAAGAGACCCAGTACTTC. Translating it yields CASGRTAQETQYF.

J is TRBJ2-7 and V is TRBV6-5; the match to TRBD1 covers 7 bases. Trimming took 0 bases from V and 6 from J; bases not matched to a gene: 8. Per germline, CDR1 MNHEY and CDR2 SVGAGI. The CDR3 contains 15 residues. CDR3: CASSYSRGQSIEQYF. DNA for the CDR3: TGTGCCAGCAGTTACTCAAGGGGGCAGTCTATCGAGCAGTACTTC.

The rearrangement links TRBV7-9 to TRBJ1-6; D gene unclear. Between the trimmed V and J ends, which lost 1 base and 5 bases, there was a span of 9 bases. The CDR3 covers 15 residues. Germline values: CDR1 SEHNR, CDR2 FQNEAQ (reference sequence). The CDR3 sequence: CASSLGVGDNSPLHF. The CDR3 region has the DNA TGTGCCAGCAGCTTAGGGGTCGGGGATAATTCACCCCTCCACTTT.